Each of the 32 T cell receptor beta chains below was sequenced from the same sample in a study of vaccination effects on CD4 cells after COVID-19. On roughly day 9 of culture, CD4+ T cells were separated out. Their target antigens are unknown. Libraries were prepared by immunoSEQ multiplex PCR; TCRdb keeps only in-frame clonotypes and omits some of them. Of approximately 45,000 clones listed, about 74% are singletons. The specimen was CD4+ T cells from PBMCs cultured without peptide, collected before COVID-19 vaccination. All receptors come from a human donor who had a prior SARS-CoV-2 infection.

The J gene is TRBJ1-1, the V gene TRBV6-5, with D uncertain. V shed 5 bases and J shed 0 bases, with 7 bases lying between them. CDR1 and CDR2 from the germline V gene are MNHEY and SVGAGI. The CDR3 consists of 13 residues. CDR3 sequence: CASSRTMNTEAFF. For the CDR3, the DNA is TGTGCCAGCAGTAGAACCATGAACACTGAAGCTTTCTTT.

The V call is TRBV11-3, the J call TRBJ1-1; TRBD1 matches at 7 bases. CDR1 SGHNT and CDR2 YENEEA come from the germline V gene. This CDR3 region has 15 residues. Trimming removed 4 bases from V and 1 base from J; junction bases left unmatched: 6. The CDR3 DNA follows: TGTGCCAGCAGCTCCCGGGACAGCCCGAACACTGAAGCTTTCTTT. Protein: CASSSRDSPNTEAFF.

The J gene is TRBJ2-7, the V gene TRBV10-2, with 9 bases lining up with TRBD1. The germline CDR1 and CDR2 sequences are WSHSY and SAAADI. The CDR3 is made up of 16 amino acids. J was trimmed by 5 bases and V by 0 bases; bases with no gene match: 8. CDR3 DNA: TGCGCCAGCAGTGAGTCGGGACAGGGTGGTAGAGACGAGCAGTACTTC. It specifies CASSESGQGGRDEQYF.

This chain joins TRBV2 and TRBJ2-5, with a tentative D call TRBD1 (6 bases). This CDR3 has 15 amino acids. V was trimmed by 6 bases and J by 2 bases, leaving 16 bases between them. The V gene's germline CDR1 is SNHLY and CDR2 FYNNEI. The chain's CDR3 is CASRIRGPNQETQYF. Written as DNA, the CDR3 is TGTGCCAGCAGGATCAGGGGTCCAAATCAAGAGACCCAGTACTTC.

The chain recombines TRBV2 with TRBJ1-5; D gene ambiguous. CDR1 is SNHLY and CDR2 is FYNNEI in the germline V gene. The CDR3 runs 15 residues. Deletions cut 2 bases from V and 0 bases from J, with 8 bases between. CDR3 in amino acids: CASSESAYSNQPQHF. As DNA, the CDR3 is TGTGCCAGCAGTGAATCGGCGTATAGCAATCAGCCCCAGCATTTT.

The rearrangement links TRBV24-1 to TRBJ2-3; TRBD1 might be the D (5 bases). In germline, CDR1 is KGHDR, CDR2 SFDVKD. V was shortened by 4 bases and J by 1 base, with 11 bases between the two germline ends. The CDR3 spans 15 residues. CDR3 protein: CATSDEGAGTDTQYF. The CDR3 DNA reads TGTGCCACCAGTGACGAAGGGGCTGGCACAGATACGCAGTATTTT.

The chain employs TRBV5-1 and TRBJ2-1, with 10 bases aligning to TRBD2. The V gene end was trimmed by 4 bases and the J gene end by 5 bases; junction bases not matched to a gene: 9. Germline V gene lookup returns CDR1 SGHRS and CDR2 YFSETQ. CDR3 length: 16 amino acids. The CDR3 DNA reads as TGCGCCAGCAGCCCAGAGCGGGGGGGCCCGGACAATGAGCAGTTCTTC. This gives the protein CASSPERGGPDNEQFF.

CDR3 sequence: CASSDVVVRVTEAFF. The DNA for the CDR3 is TGTGCCAGCAGTGACGTCGTGGTCAGGGTCACTGAAGCTTTCTTT. The chain has TRBV6-1 and TRBJ1-1, with a weak D call TRBD1 (5 bases). This CDR3 contains 15 residues. V lost 3 bases to trimming and J lost 4 bases, with 15 bases between them. CDR1 is MNHNS and CDR2 is SASEGT in the germline V gene.

Written as DNA, the CDR3 is TGTGCCAGCAGCTTAGAGTTCGGTTACACTGAAGCTTTCTTT. It translates to CASSLEFGYTEAFF. This sequence joins TRBV7-8 and TRBJ1-1; D not resolved. Between the trimmed V and J ends, which lost 1 base and 3 bases, there was a span of 9 bases. Looked up from germline, CDR1 is SGHVS and CDR2 is FQNEAQ. CDR3 size: 14 residues. The full variable domain, completed using reference TRBV7-8 and TRBJ1-1, is GAGVSQSPRYKVAKRGQDVALRCDPISGHVSLFWYQQALGQGPEFLTYFQNEAQLDKSGLPSDRFFAERPEGSVSTLKIQRTQQEDSAVYLCASSLEFGYTEAFFGQGTRLTVV.

V gene TRBV4-2 combines with J gene TRBJ2-1; D gene ambiguous. The germline gives CDR1 LGHNA, CDR2 YNFKEQ. The CDR3 covers 16 residues. V gave up 0 bases and J gave up 0 bases, with 9 bases separating them. The CDR3 spells CASSQDLAVSYNEQFF. The CDR3 nucleotides are TGTGCCAGCAGCCAAGATTTGGCAGTCTCCTACAATGAGCAGTTCTTC.

This clone was observed a few times. This chain joins TRBV7-2 and TRBJ1-6; D uncertain. The germline V gene has CDR1 SGHTA and CDR2 FQGNSA. CDR3 length equals 14 residues. V lost 2 bases to trimming and J lost 0 bases, with 2 bases between them. CDR3 protein: CASSLSSYNSPLHF. CDR3 DNA: TGTGCCAGCAGCTTAAGCTCCTATAATTCACCCCTCCACTTT. Filled out from reference TRBV7-2 and TRBJ1-6, the complete variable domain reads GAGVSQSPSNKVTEKGKDVELRCDPISGHTALYWYRQSLGQGLEFLIYFQGNSAPDKSGLPSDRFSAERTGGSVSTLTIQRTQQEDSAVYLCASSLSSYNSPLHFGNGTRLTVT.

V and J are TRBV19 and TRBJ2-1; 9 bases map to TRBD1. V was pared by 5 bases and J by 7 bases, with 6 bases of the junction left unmatched. The germline gives CDR1 LNHDA, CDR2 SQIVND (reference sequence). CDR3 length: 14 residues. The DNA of the CDR3 is TGTGCCAGTAGTCCGGGACAGGGACGGAATGAGCAGTTCTTC. Translating it yields CASSPGQGRNEQFF.

The chain is built from TRBV13 and TRBJ2-7; D might be TRBD1 or TRBD2, each matching 5 bases. With 3 bases removed from V and 3 bases from J, the gap between germline ends came to 18 bases. The germline V gene has CDR1 PRHDT and CDR2 FYEKMQ (reference sequence). This CDR3 region has 16 residues. CDR3 DNA: TGTGCCAGCAGCTTGTCGTATGCAGGGACCGGCTACGAGCAGTACTTC. Amino acids: CASSLSYAGTGYEQYF.

CDR3 loop: CASSVASGRQQYF. CDR3 DNA: TGTGCCAGCAGTGTGGCTAGCGGGAGACAGCAGTACTTC. The rearrangement joins TRBV6-4 to TRBJ2-7, with TRBD2 matching 10 bases. CDR1 is MRHNA, CDR2 SNTAGT, per germline. V was pared by 4 bases and J by 8 bases, with 5 bases of the junction left unmatched. This CDR3 has 13 amino acids.

The chain combines TRBV15 with TRBJ1-2, with a possible D match to TRBD1 (5 bases). The ends were cut back, 0 bases at V and 3 bases at J, with 11 bases in the middle. Germline loops: CDR1 LNHNV, CDR2 YYDKDF (reference sequence). This CDR3 is built from 15 residues. The CDR3: CATSRDGGYDYGYTF. CDR3 DNA: TGTGCCACCAGCAGAGATGGGGGGTATGACTATGGCTACACCTTC.

V is TRBV5-1 and J is TRBJ1-2, with 7 bases fitting TRBD1. The V and J ends lost 3 bases and 1 base, in that order; junction bases with no gene match: 9. The germline gives CDR1 SGHRS, CDR2 YFSETQ. The CDR3 runs to 16 residues. In DNA, the CDR3 is TGCGCCAGCAGCTCGCGCTCGGGACAGCTTAACTATGGCTACACCTTC. The encoded protein is CASSSRSGQLNYGYTF.

V is TRBV18 and J is TRBJ2-7; D perhaps matches TRBD2 (6 bases). This CDR3 is built from 13 residues. Per the germline V gene, CDR1 is KGHSH and CDR2 is LQKENI. The ends were cut back, 2 bases at V and 3 bases at J, with 8 bases in the middle. The CDR3 protein is CASSPGTYYEQYF. In DNA, the CDR3 is TGTGCCAGCTCACCAGGGACTTACTACGAGCAGTACTTC.

With respect to this clone: Within the sample, other DNA sequences also encode this same CDR3. The V gene is TRBV7-9, the J gene TRBJ1-2; the D gene is possibly TRBD1 (5 bases). The CDR3 is 13 residues long. Germline V gives CDR1 SEHNR, CDR2 FQNEAQ (reference sequence). With 6 bases removed from V and 3 bases from J, the gap between germline ends came to 11 bases. CDR3 sequence (DNA): TGTGCCAGCAGTTGGCAGGGTGACTATGGCTACACCTTC. Translated, it gives CASSWQGDYGYTF.

V usage is TRBV11-3 and J usage is TRBJ2-1; TRBD2 matches at 9 bases. Trimming removed 1 base from V and 0 bases from J; junction bases left unmatched: 4. Germline V gene data show CDR1 as SGHNT and CDR2 as YENEEA. This CDR3 contains 17 residues. CDR3 loop: CASSLGLAGSSYNEQFF. The CDR3, as DNA: TGTGCCAGCAGCTTAGGGCTAGCGGGGAGCTCCTACAATGAGCAGTTCTTC.

This clone was counted a single time. The chain recombines TRBV5-1 with TRBJ2-2; D is unclear. V was pared by 1 base and J by 0 bases, with 10 bases between. The CDR3 has 16 amino acids. From germline, CDR1 is SGHRS and CDR2 YFSETQ. The CDR3 DNA reads TGCGCCAGCAGCTTGTCTAGGGCGTCGAACACCGGGGAGCTGTTTTTT. Protein: CASSLSRASNTGELFF.

This chain uses TRBV6-5 with TRBJ2-3; D remains unclear. Trimming removed 5 bases at V and 5 bases at J, with 11 bases between. There are 13 residues in the CDR3. Germline lookup yields CDR1 MNHEY and CDR2 SVGAGI. CDR3 loop: CASSQSYKDTQYF. In nucleotides, the CDR3 is TGTGCCAGCAGTCAAAGCTACAAAGATACGCAGTATTTT.

The chain links TRBV7-3 to TRBJ2-3; 9 nucleotides align to TRBD2. This CDR3 has 16 amino acids. V gave up 1 base and J gave up 4 bases; unmatched junction bases: 6. From germline, CDR1 is SGHTA and CDR2 FQGTGA. The CDR3 loop reads CASSLNPAGGPDTQYF. The CDR3 nucleotides read TGTGCCAGCAGCTTAAACCCCGCGGGGGGGCCAGATACGCAGTATTTT.

V is TRBV6-1 and J is TRBJ1-4; D is uncertain. V was trimmed by 0 bases and J by 13 bases, leaving 9 bases between them. The CDR3 runs to 12 residues. Germline CDR1 is MNHNS and CDR2 is SASEGT. The CDR3: CASSEAGGILFF. The DNA for the CDR3 is TGTGCCAGCAGTGAAGCAGGCGGGATACTGTTTTTT.

V is TRBV5-5 and J is TRBJ1-3; D is unclear. Germline assignment: CDR1 SGHKS and CDR2 YYEKEE (reference sequence). The V and J ends lost 2 bases and 1 base respectively, with 7 bases between them. The CDR3 loop spans 14 amino acids. The CDR3 region has the DNA TGTGCCAGCAGCTTCCTGGGGTCTGGAAACACCATATATTTT. Amino acid sequence: CASSFLGSGNTIYF.

V and J are TRBV27 and TRBJ1-5; D is ambiguous. The V end lost 3 bases, the J end lost 3 bases, and 6 bases lay between the germline ends. The CDR3 runs 13 residues. Per the germline V gene, CDR1 is MNHEY and CDR2 is SMNVEV (reference sequence). The CDR3 loop reads CASSFRYNQPQHF. As DNA, the CDR3 is TGTGCCAGCAGTTTCCGCTACAATCAGCCCCAGCATTTT.

This chain links TRBV25-1 with TRBJ1-3; the D is unclear. The CDR3 has 13 residues. Trimming pared 6 bases from V and 0 bases from J, leaving 6 bases between. Germline values: CDR1 MGHDK, CDR2 SYGVNS. CDR3 coding DNA: TGTGCCAGCAGACAAACCTCTGGAAACACCATATATTTT. Its protein product is CASRQTSGNTIYF.

The V call is TRBV5-6, the J call TRBJ1-1, with TRBD1 identical over 7 bases. This CDR3 spans 14 amino acids. Germline CDR1 reads SGHDT; CDR2 reads YYEEEE. V lost 2 bases, J lost 2 bases, and 3 bases stayed unmatched. The CDR3 loop is CASSLRQGNTEAFF. The CDR3 DNA is TGTGCCAGCAGCTTACGACAGGGAAACACTGAAGCTTTCTTT.

This clone was observed once. This chain links TRBV7-2 with TRBJ2-7; D might be TRBD2 (5 bases). The CDR3 sequence is 16 residues long. CDR1 is SGHTA and CDR2 is FQGNSA in the germline V gene. V was trimmed by 1 base and J by 4 bases, leaving 17 bases between them. This CDR3 is CASSLVWSGIAYEQYF. CDR3 coding DNA: TGTGCCAGCAGCTTAGTGTGGTCGGGAATAGCGTACGAGCAGTACTTC. Using reference TRBV7-2 and TRBJ2-7 for the parts outside the CDR3, the full variable domain is GAGVSQSPSNKVTEKGKDVELRCDPISGHTALYWYRQSLGQGLEFLIYFQGNSAPDKSGLPSDRFSAERTGGSVSTLTIQRTQQEDSAVYLCASSLVWSGIAYEQYFGPGTRLTVT.

This chain links TRBV27 with TRBJ2-7; D is unclear. V lost 3 bases and J 1 base, leaving 16 bases between the germline ends. The V gene's germline CDR1 is MNHEY and CDR2 SMNVEV (reference sequence). This CDR3 contains 16 residues. DNA for the CDR3: TGTGCCAGCAGTTTTAGGGCAGCTACTTTTTCCTACGAGCAGTACTTC. Residues: CASSFRAATFSYEQYF.

The chain uses TRBV7-8 and TRBJ2-6; D uncertain. This CDR3 has 13 residues. CDR1 and CDR2 from the germline V gene are SGHVS and FQNEAQ. With 3 bases removed from V and 2 bases from J, the gap between germline ends came to 2 bases. CDR3 in DNA: TGTGCCAGCAGCTTTGCTGGGGCCAACGTCCTGACTTTC. Translating gives CASSFAGANVLTF.

The rearrangement uses TRBV6-2 or TRBV6-3 and TRBJ2-7; no definite D call. Trimming left V 4 bases short and J 4 bases short, with 20 bases between. The germline V gene encodes CDR1 MNHEY and CDR2 SVGEGT. This CDR3 has 16 residues. CDR3 DNA: TGTGCCAGCAGTTCCTTATCTGTAATACGGATATACGAGCAGTACTTC. It translates to CASSSLSVIRIYEQYF.

The chain couples TRBV19 to TRBJ2-3; a weak D match, TRBD2 (6 bases). CDR1 is LNHDA and CDR2 is SQIVND in the germline V gene (reference sequence). CDR3 length: 16 residues. Trimming removed 7 bases at V and 1 base at J, with 18 bases between. CDR3 sequence (DNA): TGTGCCAGTACGATCCGGGCTAGCGTTGGCACAGATACGCAGTATTTT. Encoded protein: CASTIRASVGTDTQYF.